This TCR beta chain was observed in a study of CD8+ T cells in alopecia areata. The CDR3 is 15 residues long. V was trimmed by 4 bases and J by 6 bases, leaving 16 bases between them. CDR1 is SEHNR and CDR2 is FQNEAQ in the germline V gene (reference sequence). Described treatment: oral pan-JAK inhibitor, 5-10 mg twice daily. RNA extraction and reverse transcription yielded cDNA as sequencing template. TCRdb's copy holds only in-frame clones and misses some; the assay was immunoSEQ multiplex PCR. In the table there are some 240,000 clones, about 50% of which are singletons. Here the sequenced sample was CD4+ T cells sorted from blood, taken at week 4, from a patient treated with tofacitinib. The receptor was isolated from a human donor with alopecia areata. The chain recombines TRBV7-9 with TRBJ2-1; D is ambiguous. The CDR3 here is CASSSSGGVGNEQFF. DNA for the CDR3: TGTGCCAGCAGCTCGAGTGGCGGTGTAGGCAATGAGCAGTTCTTC.